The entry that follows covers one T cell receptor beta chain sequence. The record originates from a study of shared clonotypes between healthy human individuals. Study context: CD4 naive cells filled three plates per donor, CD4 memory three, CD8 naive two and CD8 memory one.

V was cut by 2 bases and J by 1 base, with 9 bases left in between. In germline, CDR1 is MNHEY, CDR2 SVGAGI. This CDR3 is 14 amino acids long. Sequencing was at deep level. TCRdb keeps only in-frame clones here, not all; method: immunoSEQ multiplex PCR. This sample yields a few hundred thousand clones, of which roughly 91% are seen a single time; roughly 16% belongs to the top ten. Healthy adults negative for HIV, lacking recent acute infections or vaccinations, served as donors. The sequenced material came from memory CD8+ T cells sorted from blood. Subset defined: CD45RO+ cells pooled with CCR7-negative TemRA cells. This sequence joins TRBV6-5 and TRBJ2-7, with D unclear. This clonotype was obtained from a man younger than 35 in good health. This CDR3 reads CASSYIGQSYEQYF. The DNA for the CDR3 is TGTGCCAGCAGTTACATAGGGCAGTCCTACGAGCAGTACTTC.